The clone carrying this TCR beta chain showed up many times. The CDR3 loop spans 14 amino acids. The V end was cut by 6 bases, the J end by 1 base, with 12 bases between. This sample was included in a study of T cells in Graves' hyperthyroidism and ophthalmopathy. The wider study: Before treatment of any kind, peripheral blood was taken at initial diagnosis.

Each person with ophthalmopathy scored at least 3 on the Clinical Activity Score, reached NOSPECS grade 4 or higher, and had been ill under 3 months. From RNA transcripts, TCR beta CDR3 regions were amplified. Researchers ran a first-round RT-PCR on the TCR CDR3 using the HTBI primer set. One entry per CDR3 protein results from TCRdb running MiXCR on the multiplex PCR reads. Of fewer than 750,000 distinct CDR3 sequences detected, roughly 14% appear once; the ten largest clones hold approximately 4.3%. What was sequenced was blood. V usage is TRBV12-3 or TRBV12-4 and J usage is TRBJ1-1, with a weak D call TRBD1 (6 bases). The receptor was derived from a woman aged 40 to 50 with Graves' ophthalmopathy. CDR3 coding DNA: TGTGCCAGCAGCCAGGGACACGCGAACACTGAAGCTTTCTTT. This encodes CASSQGHANTEAFF.